These 9 T cell receptor beta chains originate from one sample sequenced in a study of regulatory T cells in long-lasting Graves disease. Sample time point: newly diagnosed GD, antithyroid drugs for less than 3 months. RNA isolated from PBMCs was used to make the TCR library. Construction of the TCR beta libraries employed iRepertoire HTBI primers in conjunction with Arm-PCR of CDR3 regions. TCRdb reanalysed the multiplex PCR reads using MiXCR and keeps one entry per CDR3 protein. The sample contains about 430,000 distinct CDR3 sequences, 15% of which appear only once. Separately, the same data were catalogued under a study of T cells in Graves' hyperthyroidism and ophthalmopathy.

The specimen comprised peripheral blood mononuclear cells (PBMCs), sampled at new diagnosis, from a patient treated with antithyroid drugs. These TCRs come from a middle-aged woman with Graves disease.

This clonotype was seen once. V gene TRBV9 combines with J gene TRBJ2-3; 7 nucleotides agree with TRBD2. V shed 0 bases, J shed 1 base, and the junction held 14 bases outside the gene matches. CDR1 is SGDLS and CDR2 is YYNGEE in the germline V gene. The CDR3 runs 19 residues. Here the CDR3 reads CASSVALTTAGEGTDTQYF. As DNA, the CDR3 is TGTGCCAGCAGCGTAGCCCTCACTACGGCGGGAGAGGGCACAGATACGCAGTATTTT.

This clonotype was recorded at least ten times. The chain is built from TRBV11-2 and TRBJ2-7; perhaps D is TRBD1 or TRBD2 (5 bases each). Germline V gene sequence: CDR1 SGHAT, CDR2 FQNNGV. The length of the CDR3 is 14 residues. Trimming shortened V by 5 bases and J by 3 bases, and 14 bases separated the two germline ends. DNA for the CDR3: TGTGCCAGCAGCCCAGGGACCGCAGGCTACGAGCAGTACTTC. Translation gives CASSPGTAGYEQYF.

This clonotype was seen many times. In nucleotides, the CDR3 is TGTGCCAGCAGTTTATGGGCCCCCTTGACAGGGGACTACAATGAGCAGTTCTTC. It translates to CASSLWAPLTGDYNEQFF. The rearrangement joins TRBV28 to TRBJ2-1; 8 nucleotides agree with TRBD1. Germline CDR1 is MDHEN and CDR2 is SYDVKM. The CDR3 extends over 18 amino acids. J gave up 3 bases and V 0 bases, and 10 bases lay outside the gene matches.

This clonotype appeared many times. The rearrangement uses TRBV24-1 and TRBJ2-1, with D possibly matching TRBD1 (6 bases). The V gene lost 4 bases and the J gene lost 4 bases, with 10 bases spanning the gap. From germline, CDR1 is KGHDR and CDR2 SFDVKD. This CDR3 has 14 amino acids. CDR3 in DNA: TGTGCCACCAGTGACCCTACAGGGTACAATGAGCAGTTCTTC. Its translation: CATSDPTGYNEQFF.

This clonotype was seen many times. The chain is built from TRBV19 and TRBJ2-2, with 12 bases aligning to TRBD2. This CDR3 contains 17 residues. Germline V gene sequence: CDR1 LNHDA, CDR2 SQIVND (reference sequence). Trimming at V came to 5 bases and at J to 6 bases, leaving 10 bases not matched to a gene. The CDR3: CASSSGLAGDVSGELFF. In DNA, the CDR3 is TGTGCCAGTAGTTCGGGACTAGCGGGCGACGTTTCCGGGGAGCTGTTTTTT.

This rearrangement joins TRBV5-1 to TRBJ1-6; TRBD1 aligns across 12 bases. Per germline, CDR1 SGHRS and CDR2 YFSETQ. V was clipped by 0 bases and J by 9 bases; unmatched bases: 1. The CDR3 has 15 residues. The CDR3 loop reads CASSLVGQGASPLHF. The CDR3 DNA reads TGCGCCAGCAGCTTGGTGGGACAGGGGGCTTCACCCCTCCACTTT. Variable domain in full (rest from reference TRBV5-1 and TRBJ1-6): KAGVTQTPRYLIKTRGQQVTLSCSPISGHRSVSWYQQTPGQGLQFLFEYFSETQRNKGNFPGRFSGRQFSNSRSEMNVSTLELGDSALYLCASSLVGQGASPLHFGNGTRLTVT.

This chain uses TRBV19 with TRBJ1-5; no definite D call. Germline lookup yields CDR1 LNHDA and CDR2 SQIVND (reference sequence). With 2 bases removed from V and 9 bases from J, the gap between germline ends came to 14 bases. This CDR3 has 14 residues. The CDR3 reads CASSIIPGRGPQHF. CDR3 sequence (DNA): TGTGCCAGTAGTATAATCCCCGGGCGTGGGCCCCAGCATTTT.

CDR3 loop: CASSTVQGAWTQYF. CDR3 bases: TGTGCCAGCAGTACCGTACAGGGGGCTTGGACCCAGTACTTC. The chain is built from TRBV12-3 or TRBV12-4 and TRBJ2-5, with 9 bases aligning to TRBD1. This CDR3 is 14 amino acids long. The trim removed 5 bases at V and 7 bases at J, leaving 8 bases unmatched.

This clonotype has at least ten counts. The chain has TRBV18 and TRBJ1-6, with D unclear. V lost 2 bases to trimming and J lost 6 bases, with 8 bases between them. The germline V gene encodes CDR1 KGHSH and CDR2 LQKENI. The CDR3 contains 14 residues. CDR3 nucleotides: TGTGCCAGCTCACCATCTGGGAGTAATTCACCCCTCCACTTT. Its protein is CASSPSGSNSPLHF.